This entry lists 17 T cell receptor beta chains sequenced from one sample in a study of early T cells in non-severe SARS-CoV-2 infection. TCRdb re-derived calls from the 5' RACE reads in MiXCR, one entry per CDR3 protein. Altogether 45,000 to 60,000 distinct CDR3 sequences are present, roughly 10% being singletons, with the ten largest covering under 5%. Material: whole blood. All receptors come from an adult who was a healthcare worker with PCR-confirmed SARS-CoV-2 infection or an uninfected control (not recorded which).

This clonotype has at least ten counts. V usage is TRBV6-6 and J usage is TRBJ1-6; no definite D call. Germline CDR1 MNHNY, CDR2 SVGAGI (reference sequence). V lost 6 bases and J 7 bases, leaving 13 bases between the germline ends. The CDR3 covers 14 residues. The CDR3 DNA reads TGTGCCAGCAGGCGGGAGGTGAACAATTCACCCCTCCACTTT. Its translation is CASRREVNNSPLHF.

This clonotype was picked up many times. The gene calls are TRBV6-4 and TRBJ2-7, with 7 bases fitting TRBD1. The germline V gene encodes CDR1 MRHNA and CDR2 SNTAGT. Germline trimming cut 3 bases from V and 0 bases from J; bases unmatched to any gene: 8. The CDR3 consists of 16 residues. The chain's CDR3 is CASSEIDRVYSYEQYF. CDR3 bases: TGTGCCAGCAGTGAAATAGACAGGGTTTACTCCTACGAGCAGTACTTC.

The CDR3 DNA reads TGTGCCAGCAGTCCCGCAGCGGGAGAGCGCATGGGGTCTGGGGCCAACGTCCTGACTTTC. It is translated as CASSPAAGERMGSGANVLTF. The genes are TRBV12-3 or TRBV12-4 and TRBJ2-6; TRBD2 aligns across 8 bases. With V trimmed by 5 bases and J by 1 base, 16 bases remained unmatched. The CDR3 has 20 residues.

A note on this clonotype: Just one base apart from a much larger clone, this may be a read error. J is TRBJ2-1 and V is TRBV7-9; no clear D. The CDR3 extends over 12 amino acids. The V gene's germline CDR1 is SEHNR and CDR2 FQNEAQ (reference sequence). CDR3 amino acids: CASGLLQDRMFF. The CDR3 coding sequence is TGTGCCAGCGGCTTATTGCAGGACCGAATGTTCTTC.

This clonotype was detected many times. The rearrangement uses TRBV7-6 and TRBJ2-1; TRBD1 matches at 7 bases. Trimming at V came to 6 bases and at J to 8 bases, leaving 7 bases not matched to a gene. The CDR3 is 13 residues long. Germline values: CDR1 SGHVS, CDR2 FNYEAQ. The CDR3 coding sequence is TGTGCCAGCAGTCGACAGGGCCTGGATGAGCAGTTCTTC. This gives the protein CASSRQGLDEQFF.

V and J are TRBV7-8 and TRBJ2-1; D gene ambiguous. V was pared by 1 base and J by 9 bases, with 10 bases between. Per the germline V gene, CDR1 is SGHVS and CDR2 is FQNEAQ. The length of the CDR3 is 13 residues. Here the CDR3 DNA reads TGTGCCAGCAGCTTAGAACTCCGCGGTGAGCAGTTCTTC. As protein: CASSLELRGEQFF.

The chain uses TRBV9 and TRBJ1-1, with 9 bases lining up with TRBD1. Germline V lookup: CDR1 SGDLS, CDR2 YYNGEE. The junction had 4 bases not matched to a gene; V was cut back by 3 bases and J by 7 bases. There are 13 residues in the CDR3. For the CDR3, the DNA is TGTGCCAGCAGCGCGGGACAGGGAAATGAAGCTTTCTTT. Protein product: CASSAGQGNEAFF. The full variable domain, in which reference TRBV9 and TRBJ1-1 provide the parts outside the CDR3, is DSGVTQTPKHLITATGQRVTLRCSPRSGDLSVYWYQQSLDQGLQFLIQYYNGEERAKGNILERFSAQQFPDLHSELNLSSLELGDSALYFCASSAGQGNEAFFGQGTRLTVV.

The J gene is TRBJ2-1, the V gene TRBV20-1, with TRBD2 identical over 8 bases. The ends lost 5 bases at V and 8 bases at J; junction bases unmatched: 14. Germline loops: CDR1 DFQATT, CDR2 SNEGSKA (reference sequence). This CDR3 has 15 residues. The CDR3 sequence: CSAGRSGAVSYEQFF. The CDR3 DNA follows: TGCAGTGCTGGCCGTAGCGGGGCCGTTAGCTATGAGCAGTTCTTC.

This clonotype was detected a few times. The chain is built from TRBV14 and TRBJ2-1, with 9 nucleotides matching TRBD2. CDR3 length: 15 residues. V shed 4 bases and J 8 bases; nucleotides not matched to a gene: 9. Looked up from germline, CDR1 is SGHDN and CDR2 is FVKESK. The CDR3 protein is CASSLSGSLIYEQFF. The CDR3 DNA reads as TGTGCCAGCAGCCTTAGCGGGAGTTTGATATATGAGCAGTTCTTC. Full variable domain (rest looked up from reference TRBV14 and TRBJ2-1): EAGVTQFPSHSVIEKGQTVTLRCDPISGHDNLYWYRRVMGKEIKFLLHFVKESKQDESGMPNNRFLAERTGGTYSTLKVQPAELEDSGVYFCASSLSGSLIYEQFFGPGTRLTVL.

The V call is TRBV6-5, the J call TRBJ1-4; no clear D. V was shortened by 5 bases and J by 8 bases, with 12 bases between the two germline ends. This CDR3 is 13 amino acids long. The germline V gene encodes CDR1 MNHEY and CDR2 SVGAGI. The CDR3 DNA follows: TGTGCCAGCAGTACCGGCGAAGGGGAAAAACTGTTTTTT. Its translation: CASSTGEGEKLFF.

V is TRBV29-1 and J is TRBJ1-1, with 12 bases that match TRBD1. This CDR3 is 14 amino acids long. Germline V lookup: CDR1 SQVTM, CDR2 ANQGSEA. V lost 5 bases to trimming and J lost 5 bases; unmatched junction nucleotides: 6. CDR3 in DNA: TGCAGCGTTAGGGACAGGGGGCTAGAGACTGAAGCTTTCTTT. Amino acids: CSVRDRGLETEAFF.

J is TRBJ1-2 and V is TRBV6-1; 8 nucleotides align to TRBD1. Trimming cost V 7 bases and J 8 bases; bases outside gene matches: 6. This CDR3 comprises 12 residues. CDR1 MNHNS and CDR2 SASEGT come from the germline V gene. CDR3 DNA: TGTGCCAGCACTTGGACAGGGCAAGGCTACACCTTC. Translation gives CASTWTGQGYTF.

This clonotype was detected many times. DNA of the CDR3: TGTGCCAGCAGTTTCGGTGGCAGCCTGCAAGCTTTCTTT. Residues: CASSFGGSLQAFF. The chain couples TRBV12-3 or TRBV12-4 to TRBJ1-1; D gene uncertain. CDR3 length: 13 residues. Between the trimmed V and J ends, which lost 3 bases and 9 bases, there was a span of 14 bases.

This clonotype was picked up many times. The rearrangement joins TRBV23-1 to TRBJ1-5, with TRBD1 matching 8 bases. TRBV23-1 is given ORF status, its function remaining uncertain. The trim removed 2 bases at V and 0 bases at J, leaving 12 bases unmatched. This CDR3 comprises 19 residues. CDR3 sequence reads: CASSQIPTRGPNSNQPQHF. In nucleotides, the CDR3 is TGCGCCAGCAGTCAAATCCCCACCAGGGGGCCTAATAGCAATCAGCCCCAGCATTTT.

This clonotype was picked up many times. The chain combines TRBV5-1 with TRBJ2-7; 10 bases match TRBD2. The junction had 17 bases not matched to a gene; V was cut back by 5 bases and J by 0 bases. The V gene's germline CDR1 is SGHRS and CDR2 YFSETQ. The CDR3 covers 19 residues. The chain's CDR3 is CASSRVPSGSAGNSYEQYF. Here the CDR3 DNA reads TGCGCCAGCAGTAGGGTCCCTAGCGGGAGCGCCGGCAACTCCTACGAGCAGTACTTC.

This sequence joins TRBV12-3 or TRBV12-4 and TRBJ1-1; D is unclear. Trimming pared 5 bases from V and 6 bases from J, leaving 10 bases between. The CDR3 totals 12 residues. DNA for the CDR3: TGTGCCAGCAGTCCCTACGGGGCTGAAGCTTTCTTT. Its protein product is CASSPYGAEAFF.

This sequence joins TRBV6-2 or TRBV6-3 and TRBJ1-2; D gene unclear. V shed 11 bases and J shed 13 bases, with 29 bases lying between them. The CDR3 is made up of 14 amino acids. Germline-derived CDR1 and CDR2 are MNHEY and SVGEGT. The CDR3 loop reads CAVTQNQPSGIGTF. In DNA, the CDR3 is TGTGCCGTCACACAGAACCAGCCATCAGGAATCGGCACCTTC.